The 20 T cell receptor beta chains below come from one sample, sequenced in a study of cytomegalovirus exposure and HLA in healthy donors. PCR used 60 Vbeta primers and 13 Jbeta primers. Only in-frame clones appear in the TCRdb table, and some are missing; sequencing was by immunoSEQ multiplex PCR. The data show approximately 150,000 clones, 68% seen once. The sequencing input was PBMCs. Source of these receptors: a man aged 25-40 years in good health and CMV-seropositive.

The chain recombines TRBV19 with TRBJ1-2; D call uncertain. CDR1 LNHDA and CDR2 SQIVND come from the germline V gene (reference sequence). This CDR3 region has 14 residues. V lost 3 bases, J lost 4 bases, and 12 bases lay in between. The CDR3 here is CASSMMGPVYGYTF. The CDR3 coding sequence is TGTGCCAGTAGTATGATGGGCCCGGTCTATGGCTACACCTTC. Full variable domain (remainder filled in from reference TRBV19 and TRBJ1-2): DGGITQSPKYLFRKEGQNVTLSCEQNLNHDAMYWYRQDPGQGLRLIYYSQIVNDFQKGDIAEGYSVSREKKESFPLTVTSAQKNPTAFYLCASSMMGPVYGYTFGSGTRLTVV.

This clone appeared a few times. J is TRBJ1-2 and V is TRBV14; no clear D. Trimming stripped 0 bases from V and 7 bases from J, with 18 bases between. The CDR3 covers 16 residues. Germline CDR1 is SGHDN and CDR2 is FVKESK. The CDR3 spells CASSQEVRRIGGGYTF. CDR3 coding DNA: TGTGCCAGCAGCCAAGAGGTTCGCCGGATTGGCGGTGGCTACACCTTC.

The CDR3 here is CASSVSGGNEQYF. The CDR3 nucleotides read TGTGCCAGCAGTGTCTCCGGCGGGAACGAGCAGTACTTC. This rearrangement joins TRBV6-1 to TRBJ2-7; D is possibly TRBD2 (6 bases). V shed 4 bases and J shed 5 bases, with 12 bases lying between them. The V gene's germline CDR1 is MNHNS and CDR2 SASEGT. CDR3 length: 13 residues.

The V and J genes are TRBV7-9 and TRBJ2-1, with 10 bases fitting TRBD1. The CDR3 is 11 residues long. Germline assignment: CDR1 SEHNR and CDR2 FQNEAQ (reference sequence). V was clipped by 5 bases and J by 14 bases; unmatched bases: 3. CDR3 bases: TGTGCCAGCAGCCGAGGACAGGGGGAGTTCTTC. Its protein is CASSRGQGEFF.

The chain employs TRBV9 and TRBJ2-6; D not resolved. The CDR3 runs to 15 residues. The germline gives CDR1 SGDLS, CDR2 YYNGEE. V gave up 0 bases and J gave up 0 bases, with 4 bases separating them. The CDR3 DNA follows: TGTGCCAGCAGCGTAGACAACTCTGGGGCCAACGTCCTGACTTTC. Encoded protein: CASSVDNSGANVLTF.

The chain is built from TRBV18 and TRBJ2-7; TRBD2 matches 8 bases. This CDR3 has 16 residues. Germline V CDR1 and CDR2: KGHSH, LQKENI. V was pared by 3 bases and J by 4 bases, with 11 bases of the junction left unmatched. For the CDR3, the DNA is TGTGCCAGCTCACCTTCCCTGGCGGGAGGAGTATACGAGCAGTACTTC. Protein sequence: CASSPSLAGGVYEQYF.

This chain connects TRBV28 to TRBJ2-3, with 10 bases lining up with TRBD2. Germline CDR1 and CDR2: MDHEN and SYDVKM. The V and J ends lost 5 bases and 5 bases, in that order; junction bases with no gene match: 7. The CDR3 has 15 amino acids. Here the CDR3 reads CASSRGTSARDTQYF. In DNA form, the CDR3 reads TGTGCCAGCAGTCGAGGGACTAGCGCCAGAGATACGCAGTATTTT.

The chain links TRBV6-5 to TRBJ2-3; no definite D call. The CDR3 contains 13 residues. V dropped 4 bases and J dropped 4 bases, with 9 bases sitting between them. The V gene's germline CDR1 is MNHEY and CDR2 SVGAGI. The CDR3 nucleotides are TGTGCCAGCAGTTCCCCTAATTCAGATACGCAGTATTTT. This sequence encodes CASSSPNSDTQYF.

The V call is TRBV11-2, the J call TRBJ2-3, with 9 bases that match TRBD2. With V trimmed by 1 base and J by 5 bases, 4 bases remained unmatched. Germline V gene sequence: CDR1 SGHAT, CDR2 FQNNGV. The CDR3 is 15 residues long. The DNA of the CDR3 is TGTGCCAGCAGCTTAGGAGCGGGAGGCTTAGATACGCAGTATTTT. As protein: CASSLGAGGLDTQYF.

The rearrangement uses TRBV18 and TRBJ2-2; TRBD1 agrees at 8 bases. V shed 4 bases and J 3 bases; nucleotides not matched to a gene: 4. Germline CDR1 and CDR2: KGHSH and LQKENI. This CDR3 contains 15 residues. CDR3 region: CASSLSGQDTGELFF. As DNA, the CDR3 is TGTGCCAGCTCACTATCGGGACAGGACACCGGGGAGCTGTTTTTT.

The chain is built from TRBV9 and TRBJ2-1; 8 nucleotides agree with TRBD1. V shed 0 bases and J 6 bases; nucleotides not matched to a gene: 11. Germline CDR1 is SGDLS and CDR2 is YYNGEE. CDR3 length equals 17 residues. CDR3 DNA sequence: TGTGCCAGCAGCGTAGCCTCCCGGACAGGGAATTTCAATGAGCAGTTCTTC. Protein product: CASSVASRTGNFNEQFF.

CDR3 sequence: CSASSASEQYF. CDR3 nucleotide sequence: TGCAGTGCTAGTAGTGCATCTGAGCAGTACTTC. The genes are TRBV20-1 and TRBJ2-7; D is unresolved. The V end lost 3 bases, the J end lost 7 bases, and 10 bases lay between the germline ends. This CDR3 is 11 amino acids long. Germline V gives CDR1 DFQATT, CDR2 SNEGSKA (reference sequence).

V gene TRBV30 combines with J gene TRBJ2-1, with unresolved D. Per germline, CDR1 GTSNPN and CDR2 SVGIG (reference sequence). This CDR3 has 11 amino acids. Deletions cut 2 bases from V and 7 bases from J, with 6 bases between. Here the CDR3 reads CAWSTMNEQFF. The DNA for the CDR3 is TGTGCCTGGAGTACAATGAATGAGCAGTTCTTC.

CDR3 DNA sequence: TGTGCCAGTAGCCTAGCGAGGGACAGGGACACTGAAGCTTTCTTT. Its protein product is CASSLARDRDTEAFF. The rearrangement uses TRBV19 and TRBJ1-1, with 9 bases identical to TRBD1. The CDR3 has 15 residues. Germline loops: CDR1 LNHDA, CDR2 SQIVND (reference sequence). V lost 6 bases and J lost 3; bases outside the gene matches: 8.

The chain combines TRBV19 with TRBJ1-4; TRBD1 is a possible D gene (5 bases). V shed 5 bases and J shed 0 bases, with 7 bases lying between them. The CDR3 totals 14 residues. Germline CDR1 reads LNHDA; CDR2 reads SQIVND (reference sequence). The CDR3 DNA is TGTGCCAGTAGTGCACAGGCAACTAATGAAAAACTGTTTTTT. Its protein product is CASSAQATNEKLFF.

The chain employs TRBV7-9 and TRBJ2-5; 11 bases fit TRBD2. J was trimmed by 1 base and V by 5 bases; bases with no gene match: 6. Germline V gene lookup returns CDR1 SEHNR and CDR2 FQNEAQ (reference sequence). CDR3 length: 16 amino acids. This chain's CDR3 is CASSPLAGGSQETQYF. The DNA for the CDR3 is TGTGCCAGCAGCCCCCTAGCGGGAGGATCCCAAGAGACCCAGTACTTC.

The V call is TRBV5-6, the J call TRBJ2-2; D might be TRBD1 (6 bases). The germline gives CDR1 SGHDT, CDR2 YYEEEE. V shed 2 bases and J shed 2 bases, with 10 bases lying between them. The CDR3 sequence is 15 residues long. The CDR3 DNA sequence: TGTGCCAGCAGCTTAGGACAGATCAACACCGGGGAGCTGTTTTTT. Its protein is CASSLGQINTGELFF. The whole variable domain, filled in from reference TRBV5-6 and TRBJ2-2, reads DAGVTQSPTHLIKTRGQQVTLRCSPKSGHDTVSWYQQALGQGPQFIFQYYEEEERQRGNFPDRFSGHQFPNYSSELNVNALLLGDSALYLCASSLGQINTGELFFGEGSRLTVL.

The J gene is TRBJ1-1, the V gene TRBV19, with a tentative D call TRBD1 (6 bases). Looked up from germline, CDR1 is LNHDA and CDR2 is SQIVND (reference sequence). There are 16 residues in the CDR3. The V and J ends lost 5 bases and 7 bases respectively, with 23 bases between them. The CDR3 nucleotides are TGTGCCAGTAGTGCACCCCGGGACACGGGAGGGGGTGAAGCTTTCTTT. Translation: CASSAPRDTGGGEAFF. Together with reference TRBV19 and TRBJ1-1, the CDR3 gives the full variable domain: DGGITQSPKYLFRKEGQNVTLSCEQNLNHDAMYWYRQDPGQGLRLIYYSQIVNDFQKGDIAEGYSVSREKKESFPLTVTSAQKNPTAFYLCASSAPRDTGGGEAFFGQGTRLTVV.

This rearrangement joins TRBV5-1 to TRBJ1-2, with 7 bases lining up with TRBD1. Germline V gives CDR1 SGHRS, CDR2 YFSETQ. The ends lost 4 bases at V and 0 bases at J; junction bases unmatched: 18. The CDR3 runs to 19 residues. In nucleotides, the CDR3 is TGCGCCAGCAGCCCCCGCCCCGGACAGGCTGGGGTTTCTAACTATGGCTACACCTTC. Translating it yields CASSPRPGQAGVSNYGYTF. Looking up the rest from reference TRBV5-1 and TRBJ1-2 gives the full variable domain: KAGVTQTPRYLIKTRGQQVTLSCSPISGHRSVSWYQQTPGQGLQFLFEYFSETQRNKGNFPGRFSGRQFSNSRSEMNVSTLELGDSALYLCASSPRPGQAGVSNYGYTFGSGTRLTVV.

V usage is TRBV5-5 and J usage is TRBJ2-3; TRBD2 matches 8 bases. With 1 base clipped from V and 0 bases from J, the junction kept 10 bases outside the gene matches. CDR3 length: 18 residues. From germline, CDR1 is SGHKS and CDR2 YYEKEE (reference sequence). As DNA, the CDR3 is TGTGCCAGCAGCTTGTGGGGTTTTGCTAGCGGGAGCACAGATACGCAGTATTTT. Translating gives CASSLWGFASGSTDTQYF.